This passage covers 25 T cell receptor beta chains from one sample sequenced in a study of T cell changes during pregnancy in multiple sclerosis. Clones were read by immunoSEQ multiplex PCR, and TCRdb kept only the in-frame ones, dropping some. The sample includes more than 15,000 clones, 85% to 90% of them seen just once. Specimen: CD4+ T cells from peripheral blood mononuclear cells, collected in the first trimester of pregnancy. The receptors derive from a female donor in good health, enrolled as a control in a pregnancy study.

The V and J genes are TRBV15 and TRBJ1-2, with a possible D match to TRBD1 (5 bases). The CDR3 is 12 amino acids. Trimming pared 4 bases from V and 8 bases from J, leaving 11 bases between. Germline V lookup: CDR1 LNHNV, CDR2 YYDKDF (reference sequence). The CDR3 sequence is CATSISGKGYTF. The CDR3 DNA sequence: TGTGCCACCAGCATTTCAGGGAAAGGCTACACCTTC.

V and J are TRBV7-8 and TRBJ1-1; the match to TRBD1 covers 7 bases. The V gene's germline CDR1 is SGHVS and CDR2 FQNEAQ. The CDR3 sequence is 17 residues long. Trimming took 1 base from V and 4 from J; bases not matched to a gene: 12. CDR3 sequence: CASSLGERQGWGTEAFF. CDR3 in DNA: TGTGCCAGCAGCTTAGGGGAAAGACAGGGATGGGGCACTGAAGCTTTCTTT.

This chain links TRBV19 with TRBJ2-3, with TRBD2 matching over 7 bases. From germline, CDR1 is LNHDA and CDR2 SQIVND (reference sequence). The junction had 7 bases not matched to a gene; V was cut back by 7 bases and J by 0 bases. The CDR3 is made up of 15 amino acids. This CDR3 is CASKEVLASTDTQYF. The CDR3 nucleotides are TGTGCCAGTAAAGAGGTACTAGCGAGCACAGATACGCAGTATTTT. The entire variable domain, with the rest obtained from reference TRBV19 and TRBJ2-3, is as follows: DGGITQSPKYLFRKEGQNVTLSCEQNLNHDAMYWYRQDPGQGLRLIYYSQIVNDFQKGDIAEGYSVSREKKESFPLTVTSAQKNPTAFYLCASKEVLASTDTQYFGPGTRLTVL.

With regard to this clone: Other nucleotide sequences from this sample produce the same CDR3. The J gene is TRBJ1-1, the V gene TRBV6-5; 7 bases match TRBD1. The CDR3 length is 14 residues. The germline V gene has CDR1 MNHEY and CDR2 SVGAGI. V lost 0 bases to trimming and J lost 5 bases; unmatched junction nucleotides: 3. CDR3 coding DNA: TGTGCCAGCAGTTACTCGACAGGGAGTACTGAAGCTTTCTTT. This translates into CASSYSTGSTEAFF.

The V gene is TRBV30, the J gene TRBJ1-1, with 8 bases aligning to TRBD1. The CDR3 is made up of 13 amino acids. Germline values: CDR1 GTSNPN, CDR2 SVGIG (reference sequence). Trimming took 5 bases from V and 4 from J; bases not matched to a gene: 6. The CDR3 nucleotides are TGTGCCTGGGACAGGGGAAGAGGCACTGAAGCTTTCTTT. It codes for CAWDRGRGTEAFF.

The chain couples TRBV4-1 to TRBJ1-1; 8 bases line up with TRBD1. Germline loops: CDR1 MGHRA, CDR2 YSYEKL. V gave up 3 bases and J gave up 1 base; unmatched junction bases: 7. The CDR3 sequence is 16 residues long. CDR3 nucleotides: TGCGCCAGCAGCCAGGGCCAACAGGGGGGGAACACTGAAGCTTTCTTT. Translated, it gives CASSQGQQGGNTEAFF.

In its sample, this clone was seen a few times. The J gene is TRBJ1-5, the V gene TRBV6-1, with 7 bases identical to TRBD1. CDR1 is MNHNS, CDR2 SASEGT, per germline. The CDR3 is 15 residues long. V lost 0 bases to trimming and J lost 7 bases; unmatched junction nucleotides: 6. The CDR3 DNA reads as TGTGCCAGCAGTGAAGCGGGGACAGCCTCGCAGCCCCAGCATTTT. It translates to CASSEAGTASQPQHF.

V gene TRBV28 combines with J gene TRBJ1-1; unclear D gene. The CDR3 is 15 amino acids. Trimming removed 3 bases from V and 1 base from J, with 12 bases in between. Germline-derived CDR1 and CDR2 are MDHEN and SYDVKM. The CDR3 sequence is CASSFLGTRNTEAFF. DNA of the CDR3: TGTGCCAGCAGTTTCCTGGGCACAAGGAACACTGAAGCTTTCTTT.

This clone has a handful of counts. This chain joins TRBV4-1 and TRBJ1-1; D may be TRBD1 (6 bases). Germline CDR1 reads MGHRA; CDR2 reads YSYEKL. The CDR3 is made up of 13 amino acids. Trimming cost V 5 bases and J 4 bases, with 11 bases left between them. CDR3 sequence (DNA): TGCGCCAGCAGCAAAGGGACATCCACTGAAGCTTTCTTT. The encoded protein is CASSKGTSTEAFF.

In nucleotides, the CDR3 is TGTGCCGGAGGAATCGGGGGGGGGACCCAGTACTTC. It specifies CAGGIGGGTQYF. The V gene is TRBV30, the J gene TRBJ2-5, with TRBD2 matching over 8 bases. The CDR3 has 12 amino acids. V was clipped by 8 bases and J by 7 bases; unmatched bases: 9. Germline loops: CDR1 GTSNPN, CDR2 SVGIG (reference sequence).

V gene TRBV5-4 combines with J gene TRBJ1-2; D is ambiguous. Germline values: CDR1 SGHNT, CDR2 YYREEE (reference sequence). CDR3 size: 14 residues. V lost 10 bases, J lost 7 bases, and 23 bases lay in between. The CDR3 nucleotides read TGTGCCGGCGCTTCCGGCCCGGGGATTCTTGGCTACACCTTC. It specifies CAGASGPGILGYTF. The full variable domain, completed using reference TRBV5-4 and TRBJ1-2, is ETGVTQSPTHLIKTRGQQVTLRCSSQSGHNTVSWYQQALGQGPQFIFQYYREEENGRGNFPPRFSGLQFPNYSSELNVNALELDDSALYLCAGASGPGILGYTFGSGTRLTVV.

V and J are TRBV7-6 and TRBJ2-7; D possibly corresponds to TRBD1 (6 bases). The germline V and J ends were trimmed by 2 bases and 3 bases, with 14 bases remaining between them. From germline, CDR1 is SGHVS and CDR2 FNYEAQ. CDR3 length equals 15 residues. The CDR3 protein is CASSLSQGSFYEQYF. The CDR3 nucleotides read TGTGCCAGCAGCTTAAGTCAGGGGTCGTTCTACGAGCAGTACTTC.

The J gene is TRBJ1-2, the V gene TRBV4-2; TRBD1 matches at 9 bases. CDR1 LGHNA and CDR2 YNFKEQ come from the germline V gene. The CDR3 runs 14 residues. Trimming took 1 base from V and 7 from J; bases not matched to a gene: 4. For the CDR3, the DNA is TGTGCCAGCAGCCAAGCGGGACAGGGAGGTGGCTACACCTTC. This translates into CASSQAGQGGGYTF.

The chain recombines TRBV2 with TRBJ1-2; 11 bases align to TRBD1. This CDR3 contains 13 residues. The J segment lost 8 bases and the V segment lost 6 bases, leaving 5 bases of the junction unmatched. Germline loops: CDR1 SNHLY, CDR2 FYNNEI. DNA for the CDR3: TGTGCCAGCAGAGACGGACAGGGGGCAGGCTACACCTTC. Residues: CASRDGQGAGYTF.

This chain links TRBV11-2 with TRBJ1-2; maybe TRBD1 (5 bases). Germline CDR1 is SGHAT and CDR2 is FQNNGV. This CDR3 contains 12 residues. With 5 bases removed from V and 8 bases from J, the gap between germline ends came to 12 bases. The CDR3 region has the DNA TGTGCCAGCAGCCTTGGGCGGGACGGCTACACCTTC. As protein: CASSLGRDGYTF.

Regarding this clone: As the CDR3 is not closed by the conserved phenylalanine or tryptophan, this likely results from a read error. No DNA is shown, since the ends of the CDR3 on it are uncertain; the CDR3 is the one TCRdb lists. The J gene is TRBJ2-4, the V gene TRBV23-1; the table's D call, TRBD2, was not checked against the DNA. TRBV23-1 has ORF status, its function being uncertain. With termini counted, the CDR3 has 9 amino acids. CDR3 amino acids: CASSRPGGP.

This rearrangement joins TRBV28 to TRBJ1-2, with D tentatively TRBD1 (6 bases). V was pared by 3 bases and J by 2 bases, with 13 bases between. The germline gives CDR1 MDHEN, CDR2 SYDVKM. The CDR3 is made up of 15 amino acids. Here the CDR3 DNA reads TGTGCCAGCAGTTTTTTTACAGGGAAGAACTATGGCTACACCTTC. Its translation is CASSFFTGKNYGYTF.

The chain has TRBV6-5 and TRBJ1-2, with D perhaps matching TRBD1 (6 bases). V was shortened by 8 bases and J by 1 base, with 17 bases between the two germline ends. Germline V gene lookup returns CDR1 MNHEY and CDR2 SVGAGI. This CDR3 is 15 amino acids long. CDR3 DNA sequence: TGTGCCAGCCCTCATCCGGGCAGGGGTAACTATGGCTACACCTTC. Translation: CASPHPGRGNYGYTF.

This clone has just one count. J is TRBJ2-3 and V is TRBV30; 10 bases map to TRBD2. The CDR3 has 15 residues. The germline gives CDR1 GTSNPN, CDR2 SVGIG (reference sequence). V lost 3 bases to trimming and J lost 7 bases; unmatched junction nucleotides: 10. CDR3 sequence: CAWRKLAGLMNTQYF. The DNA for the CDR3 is TGTGCCTGGAGGAAACTAGCGGGGCTGATGAATACGCAGTATTTT. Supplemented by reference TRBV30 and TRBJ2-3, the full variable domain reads SQTIHQWPATLVQPVGSPLSLECTVEGTSNPNLYWYRQAAGRGLQLLFYSVGIGQISSEVPQNLSASRPQDRQFILSSKKLLLSDSGFYLCAWRKLAGLMNTQYFGPGTRLTVL.

The CDR3 reads CASSFATSGESTDTQYF. The DNA for the CDR3 is TGTGCCAGCAGCTTTGCCACTAGCGGGGAAAGCACAGATACGCAGTATTTT. This chain uses TRBV7-6 with TRBJ2-3, with 10 bases fitting TRBD2. The V gene end was trimmed by 3 bases and the J gene end by 0 bases; junction bases not matched to a gene: 6. The germline CDR1 and CDR2 sequences are SGHVS and FNYEAQ. The CDR3 is 17 residues long.

For the CDR3, the DNA is TGTGCCAGCAGCTTAGGGCGACTGAACACAGATACGCAGTATTTT. Protein product: CASSLGRLNTDTQYF. The V call is TRBV7-7, the J call TRBJ2-3; D unresolved. CDR3 length equals 15 residues. V lost 1 base, J lost 2 bases, and 10 bases lay in between. Germline CDR1 is SSHAT and CDR2 is FNYEAQ (reference sequence).

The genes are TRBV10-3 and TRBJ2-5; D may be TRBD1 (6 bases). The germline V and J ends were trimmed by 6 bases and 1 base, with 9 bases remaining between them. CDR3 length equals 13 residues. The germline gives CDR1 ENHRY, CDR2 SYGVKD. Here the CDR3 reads CAIRSDSQETQYF. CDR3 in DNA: TGTGCCATCAGATCGGACAGCCAAGAGACCCAGTACTTC.

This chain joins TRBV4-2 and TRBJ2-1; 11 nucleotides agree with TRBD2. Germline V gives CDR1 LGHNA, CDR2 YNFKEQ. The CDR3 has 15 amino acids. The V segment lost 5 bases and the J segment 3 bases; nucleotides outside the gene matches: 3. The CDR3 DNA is TGTGCCAGCAGCAACGGGACTAGCGGCTACAATGAGCAGTTCTTC. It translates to CASSNGTSGYNEQFF.

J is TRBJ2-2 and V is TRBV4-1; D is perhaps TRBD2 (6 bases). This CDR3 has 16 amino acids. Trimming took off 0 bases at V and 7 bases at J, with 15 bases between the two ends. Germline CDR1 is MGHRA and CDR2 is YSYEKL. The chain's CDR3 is CASSQEGGIFGGELFF. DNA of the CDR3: TGCGCCAGCAGCCAAGAGGGGGGAATCTTTGGCGGGGAGCTGTTTTTT.

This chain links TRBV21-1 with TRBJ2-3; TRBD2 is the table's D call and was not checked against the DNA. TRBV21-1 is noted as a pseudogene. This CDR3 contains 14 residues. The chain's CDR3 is CASRGGRGADTQYF. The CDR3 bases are TGTGCCAGCAGAGGGGGGAGGGGCGCGGATACGCAGTATTTT.